Below are 23 T cell receptor beta chains sequenced from a single sample in a study of shared T cell receptors in the human thymus. Assay: immunoSEQ multiplex PCR; the TCRdb copy retains only in-frame clones and omits some. The sample has over 65,000 clones, 90% to 95% seen once; the top ten hold roughly 0.03%. Sequenced material: thymocytes. Receptors were obtained from a human donor.

This chain uses TRBV4-1 with TRBJ2-1, with D possibly called TRBD1 or TRBD2 (5 bases each). The germline V and J ends were trimmed by 4 bases and 4 bases, with 17 bases remaining between them. This CDR3 region has 16 residues. The germline V gene encodes CDR1 MGHRA and CDR2 YSYEKL. The CDR3 is CASSRALDGGYNEQFF. In nucleotides, the CDR3 is TGCGCCAGCAGCCGCGCCCTCGATGGGGGATACAATGAGCAGTTCTTC.

The chain carries TRBV4-3 and TRBJ2-5, with D maybe TRBD2 (5 bases). The CDR3 is 16 amino acids. Deletions cut 0 bases from V and 2 bases from J, with 13 bases between. CDR1 and CDR2 from the germline V gene are LGHNA and YSLEER. CDR3 loop: CASSQDSRTAQETQYF. CDR3 in DNA: TGCGCCAGCAGCCAAGACTCCCGGACTGCACAAGAGACCCAGTACTTC.

V and J are TRBV19 and TRBJ2-5; D could derive from TRBD1 or TRBD2 (5 bases each). Germline V gene data show CDR1 as LNHDA and CDR2 as SQIVND (reference sequence). The CDR3 contains 14 residues. The V and J ends lost 5 bases and 5 bases respectively, with 15 bases between them. CDR3 in amino acids: CASSPGPLLETQYF. CDR3 DNA: TGTGCCAGTAGTCCGGGACCCCTTCTGGAGACCCAGTACTTC. The whole variable domain, filled in from reference TRBV19 and TRBJ2-5, reads DGGITQSPKYLFRKEGQNVTLSCEQNLNHDAMYWYRQDPGQGLRLIYYSQIVNDFQKGDIAEGYSVSREKKESFPLTVTSAQKNPTAFYLCASSPGPLLETQYFGPGTRLLVL.

The chain uses TRBV6-6 and TRBJ2-3; D gene uncertain. The CDR3 consists of 14 residues. Trimming took off 2 bases at V and 1 base at J, with 7 bases between the two ends. The germline V gene has CDR1 MNHNY and CDR2 SVGAGI (reference sequence). The CDR3 sequence: CASSYHSRTDTQYF. DNA for the CDR3: TGTGCCAGCAGTTACCATAGCCGCACAGATACGCAGTATTTT.

The genes are TRBV28 and TRBJ1-4; TRBD1 is a possible D gene (5 bases). The CDR3 is 16 amino acids. The V end was cut by 6 bases, the J end by 5 bases, with 19 bases between. Germline V CDR1 and CDR2: MDHEN, SYDVKM. In nucleotides, the CDR3 is TGTGCCAGCAGCCCTACTCCGGGGGGGGTCAATGAAAAACTGTTTTTT. The encoded protein is CASSPTPGGVNEKLFF.

The rearrangement joins TRBV7-2 to TRBJ1-5; D perhaps matches TRBD1 (6 bases). The CDR3 sequence is 19 residues long. V lost 2 bases, J lost 1 base, and 21 bases lay in between. Germline V lookup: CDR1 SGHTA, CDR2 FQGNSA. The CDR3 loop reads CASSLRVRGAGGSNQPQHF. CDR3 coding DNA: TGTGCCAGCAGCTTACGGGTTCGGGGGGCAGGTGGAAGCAATCAGCCCCAGCATTTT.

The chain recombines TRBV5-1 with TRBJ2-7, with 8 positions matching TRBD1. V was pared by 3 bases and J by 4 bases, with 9 bases of the junction left unmatched. The CDR3 covers 15 residues. Germline loops: CDR1 SGHRS, CDR2 YFSETQ. The chain's CDR3 is CASSCQGAGEYEQYF. The CDR3, as DNA: TGCGCCAGCAGCTGCCAGGGGGCCGGTGAATACGAGCAGTACTTC.

This chain links TRBV7-2 with TRBJ1-1; tentative D call: TRBD1 (6 bases). V was pared by 1 base and J by 0 bases, with 15 bases between. Germline V gives CDR1 SGHTA, CDR2 FQGNSA. CDR3 length: 17 amino acids. Written as DNA, the CDR3 is TGTGCCAGCAGCTTAGAGGACAGCGCCCCATTGAACACTGAAGCTTTCTTT. The encoded protein is CASSLEDSAPLNTEAFF.

This chain links TRBV9 with TRBJ2-6; unclear D gene. Germline V lookup: CDR1 SGDLS, CDR2 YYNGEE. This CDR3 has 12 residues. V was cut by 6 bases and J by 3 bases, with 4 bases left in between. The DNA for the CDR3 is TGTGCCAGCAAGAGTGGGGCCAACGTCCTGACTTTC. Translating it yields CASKSGANVLTF. Using reference TRBV9 and TRBJ2-6 for the parts outside the CDR3, the full variable domain is DSGVTQTPKHLITATGQRVTLRCSPRSGDLSVYWYQQSLDQGLQFLIQYYNGEERAKGNILERFSAQQFPDLHSELNLSSLELGDSALYFCASKSGANVLTFGAGSRLTVL.

This chain connects TRBV21-1 to TRBJ1-2; the D segment call TRBD1 is taken from the table without a DNA check. TRBV21-1 is a pseudogene. CDR3 length: 14 residues. In DNA form, the CDR3 reads TGTGCCAGCAGCAAACCGACAGGGATAGATGGCTACACCTTC. Residues: CASSKPTGIDGYTF.

The rearrangement uses TRBV7-9 and TRBJ2-1, with 9 bases matching TRBD1. The CDR3 sequence is 14 residues long. With 11 bases clipped from V and 8 bases from J, the junction kept 13 bases outside the gene matches. The germline V gene encodes CDR1 SEHNR and CDR2 FQNEAQ (reference sequence). The CDR3 is CAYTGTGLIDEQFF. The CDR3, as DNA: TGTGCCTACACCGGGACAGGGTTGATCGATGAGCAGTTCTTC.

The V and J genes are TRBV30 and TRBJ1-2, with D possibly TRBD1 on 5 matching bases. V gave up 2 bases and J gave up 0 bases, with 7 bases separating them. Per the germline V gene, CDR1 is GTSNPN and CDR2 is SVGIG (reference sequence). The CDR3 runs to 13 residues. DNA for the CDR3: TGTGCCTGGAGTAAGGGACCTAACTATGGCTACACCTTC. This sequence encodes CAWSKGPNYGYTF.

This clone was counted between two and nine times. J is TRBJ2-5 and V is TRBV9; the D gene is possibly TRBD1 (6 bases). The V gene lost 1 base and the J gene lost 4 bases, with 11 bases spanning the gap. CDR1 is SGDLS and CDR2 is YYNGEE in the germline V gene. This CDR3 comprises 14 residues. As DNA, the CDR3 is TGTGCCAGCAGCGTACAGGGGCCGGGAGAGACCCAGTACTTC. Its translation: CASSVQGPGETQYF.

V is TRBV6-5 and J is TRBJ2-1; 9 nucleotides match TRBD1. The CDR3 sequence is 12 residues long. Per germline, CDR1 MNHEY and CDR2 SVGAGI. V was pared by 6 bases and J by 7 bases, with 1 base of the junction left unmatched. The CDR3 loop is CASRGQGNEQFF. The CDR3 DNA follows: TGTGCCAGCAGGGGACAGGGAAATGAGCAGTTCTTC.

V gene TRBV5-1 combines with J gene TRBJ2-3; D is ambiguous. Trimming removed 1 base at V and 0 bases at J, with 6 bases between. CDR1 is SGHRS, CDR2 YFSETQ, per germline. This CDR3 has 14 amino acids. CDR3 protein: CASSLWISTDTQYF. CDR3 bases: TGCGCCAGCAGCTTGTGGATCAGCACAGATACGCAGTATTTT.

The chain combines TRBV5-6 with TRBJ2-7, with D tentatively TRBD2 (6 bases). Germline-derived CDR1 and CDR2 are SGHDT and YYEEEE. This CDR3 has 14 residues. Trimming cost V 0 bases and J 3 bases, with 10 bases left between them. CDR3 sequence: CASSLGTGLYEQYF. The CDR3 nucleotides read TGTGCCAGCAGCTTGGGGACGGGACTCTACGAGCAGTACTTC.

This clone was picked up one time. This rearrangement joins TRBV5-5 to TRBJ1-3; tentatively, D is TRBD1 (5 bases). This CDR3 contains 19 residues. CDR1 SGHKS and CDR2 YYEKEE come from the germline V gene (reference sequence). The V end was cut by 1 base, the J end by 0 bases, with 20 bases between. The CDR3 DNA sequence: TGTGCCAGCAGCTTGATGACAGATTTGGGACCCTCCTCTGGAAACACCATATATTTT. As protein: CASSLMTDLGPSSGNTIYF.

The V and J genes are TRBV28 and TRBJ2-5; the D gene is possibly TRBD1 (6 bases). The end of the DNA fits TRBJ2-7 better, so the J call may be wrong. CDR3 length equals 19 residues. Germline V gene lookup returns CDR1 MDHEN and CDR2 SYDVKM. In nucleotides, the CDR3 is TGTGCCAGCAGTCCCTGTCCCCCAATTCCATTGACAGGATCCTACGAGCAGTACTTC. It codes for CASSPCPPIPLTGSYEQYF.

The chain uses TRBV5-4 and TRBJ2-3; 8 bases line up with TRBD2. The CDR3 consists of 16 residues. Looked up from germline, CDR1 is SGHNT and CDR2 is YYREEE (reference sequence). The J segment lost 0 bases and the V segment lost 1 base, leaving 4 bases of the junction unmatched. CDR3 sequence (DNA): TGTGCCAGCAGCTTGTTAGCGGGGACTAGCACAGATACGCAGTATTTT. Amino acid sequence: CASSLLAGTSTDTQYF.

The chain couples TRBV15 to TRBJ1-2; the D is unclear. Germline CDR1 and CDR2: LNHNV and YYDKDF (reference sequence). The V end was cut by 0 bases, the J end by 0 bases, with 14 bases between. The length of the CDR3 is 17 residues. CDR3 in amino acids: CATSRDLTAGPNYGYTF. The CDR3 bases are TGTGCCACCAGCAGAGATCTAACGGCGGGTCCTAACTATGGCTACACCTTC.

The rearrangement uses TRBV19 and TRBJ1-6; maybe TRBD1 (6 bases). This CDR3 has 12 amino acids. Germline assignment: CDR1 LNHDA and CDR2 SQIVND (reference sequence). V gave up 9 bases and J gave up 8 bases, with 11 bases separating them. The CDR3 DNA is TGTGCCAGAATTAAGGGGGATTCACCCCTCCACTTT. Its translation: CARIKGDSPLHF.

This clone was found once. The chain couples TRBV10-3 to TRBJ1-1; D ambiguous. V lost 0 bases to trimming and J lost 1 base, with 15 bases between them. The CDR3 spans 17 residues. CDR1 is ENHRY, CDR2 SYGVKD, per germline. The chain's CDR3 is CAISESYLGFENTEAFF. The CDR3 DNA sequence: TGTGCCATCAGTGAGTCGTATTTGGGTTTTGAGAACACTGAAGCTTTCTTT.

The chain joins TRBV12-5 to TRBJ2-1; D is possibly TRBD1 (6 bases). Between the trimmed V and J ends, which lost 1 base and 9 bases, there was a span of 16 bases. Germline assignment: CDR1 LGHNT and CDR2 FRNRAP. There are 15 residues in the CDR3. The CDR3 loop is CASGLARGSRSEQFF. CDR3 sequence (DNA): TGTGCTAGTGGTTTGGCCAGGGGTTCTCGGAGTGAGCAGTTCTTC. The variable domain in full, with the rest retrieved from reference TRBV12-5 and TRBJ2-1, is DARVTQTPRHKVTEMGQEVTMRCQPILGHNTVFWYRQTMMQGLELLAYFRNRAPLDDSGMPKDRFSAEMPDATLATLKIQPSEPRDSAVYFCASGLARGSRSEQFFGPGTRLTVL.